The next 20 T cell receptor beta chains were all read from a single sample in a study of T cells in women clearing cervical HPV infection. Here immunoSEQ multiplex PCR was the method, and the copy in TCRdb shows in-frame clones only, minus some. Its listing shows 35,000 to 45,000 clones. Sequencing used blood buffy coat. These receptors all stem from a woman between 18 and 70 years old with a cervical HPV16 infection that either progressed to CIN3+ or cleared (not recorded which).

Notes on this clone: The CDR3 is cut off 3 residues early in the read; its end comes from the germline J gene. V is TRBV30 and J is TRBJ2-3; D is undetermined. Between the trimmed V and J ends, which lost 2 bases and 3 bases, there was a span of 9 bases. The CDR3 totals 13 residues. CDR1 and CDR2 (germline): GTSNPN, SVGIG (reference sequence). The sequenced CDR3 bases are TGTGCCTGGAGTCGCGGTAGTACAGATACG. It codes for CAWSRGSTDT. The whole CDR3 reads CAWSRGSTDTQYF.

As to this clone: The CDR3 end lies 3 residues beyond the end of the read and is filled in from the germline J gene. The chain joins TRBV18 to TRBJ1-6; D may be TRBD1 (5 bases). Germline CDR1 reads KGHSH; CDR2 reads LQKENI. The V end lost 6 bases, the J end lost 8 bases, and 11 bases lay between the germline ends. The CDR3 has 13 amino acids. The CDR3 spells CASSRARDSPLHF. The part of the CDR3 DNA that was read is TGTGCCAGCTCTCGCGCCAGGGATTCACCC.

As for this clone: The read gets to within 3 residues of the CDR3 end, and the germline J gene fills in the rest. V and J are TRBV11-2 and TRBJ1-1; D perhaps matches TRBD1 (5 bases). Trimming took off 1 base at V and 2 bases at J, with 8 bases between the two ends. The germline V gene encodes CDR1 SGHAT and CDR2 FQNNGV. The CDR3 is made up of 14 amino acids. The covered CDR3 bases are TGTGCCAGCAGCTTAGTCAGGGCCAACACTGAA. Translated: CASSLVRANTE. The full CDR3 reads CASSLVRANTEAFF. The entire variable domain, with the rest obtained from reference TRBV11-2 and TRBJ1-1, is as follows: EAGVAQSPRYKIIEKRQSVAFWCNPISGHATLYWYQQILGQGPKLLIQFQNNGVVDDSQLPKDRFSAERLKGVDSTLKIQPAKLEDSAVYLCASSLVRANTEAFFGQGTRLTVV.

As to this clone: The read terminates 3 residues before the CDR3 end, so the remaining end is supplied by the germline J gene. This chain connects TRBV2 to TRBJ2-7; 11 bases fit TRBD2. The CDR3 contains 16 residues. J was trimmed by 2 bases and V by 7 bases; bases with no gene match: 10. Germline lookup yields CDR1 SNHLY and CDR2 FYNNEI. The CDR3 DNA, read in part, is TGTGCCAGCAACGGACTAGCGGGTTTCTCCACCTACGAG. Translating gives CASNGLAGFSTYE. From start to end, the CDR3 is CASNGLAGFSTYEQYF. Filled out from reference TRBV2 and TRBJ2-7, the complete variable domain reads EPEVTQTPSHQVTQMGQEVILRCVPISNHLYFYWYRQILGQKVEFLVSFYNNEISEKSEIFDDQFSVERPDGSNFTLKIRSTKLEDSAMYFCASNGLAGFSTYEQYFGPGTRLTVT.

On this clone itself: The read stops 3 residues short of the end of the CDR3; the missing end is completed from the germline J gene. The V and J genes are TRBV7-2 and TRBJ2-7; no clear D gene. The V and J ends lost 5 bases and 1 base respectively, with 9 bases between them. CDR3 size: 13 residues. Germline V CDR1 and CDR2: SGHTA, FQGNSA. The covered CDR3 bases are TGTGCCAGCAGCCAGTACGATTCCTACGAG. This gives the protein CASSQYDSYE. From start to end, the CDR3 is CASSQYDSYEQYF.

Points on this clone: Read data end 3 residues before the CDR3 end; the end is taken from the germline J gene. The gene calls are TRBV18 and TRBJ1-2; D unclear. The ends were cut back, 4 bases at V and 4 bases at J, with 16 bases in the middle. The CDR3 is 15 amino acids. The germline CDR1 and CDR2 sequences are KGHSH and LQKENI. The CDR3 reads CASSRNQEKGYGYTF. Partial CDR3 DNA: TGTGCCAGCTCACGAAACCAGGAAAAGGGCTATGGC.

Concerning this clone itself: The sequenced fragment ends 3 residues before the CDR3 boundary, so the rest is inferred from the germline J gene. The chain carries TRBV29-1 and TRBJ1-2, with TRBD1 as a possible D gene (5 bases). The CDR3 is 13 amino acids. Germline CDR1 reads SQVTM; CDR2 reads ANQGSEA. The V end was cut by 7 bases, the J end by 6 bases, with 18 bases between. The sequenced CDR3 bases are TGCAGCGCACATCCAGGGAGGGGCGATGGC. Amino acid sequence: CSAHPGRGDG. The full CDR3 sequence reads CSAHPGRGDGYTF. Full variable domain (missing parts from reference TRBV29-1 and TRBJ1-2): SAVISQKPSRDICQRGTSLTIQCQVDSQVTMMFWYRQQPGQSLTLIATANQGSEATYESGFVIDKFPISRPNLTFSTLTVSNMSPEDSSIYLCSAHPGRGDGYTFGSGTRLTVV.

As to this clone: The CDR3 end falls 3 residues outside the read, so it is completed with the germline J gene. At the DNA level, this CDR3 is encoded by other sequences in the same sample as well. This chain connects TRBV18 to TRBJ1-3; 9 nucleotides line up with TRBD1. With 6 bases clipped from V and 1 base from J, the junction kept 10 bases outside the gene matches. This CDR3 region has 17 residues. Germline CDR1 and CDR2: KGHSH and LQKENI. CDR3 bases read: TGTGCCAGCTCGTGGCTACAGGGGGCCAATTCTGGAAACACC. Translated: CASSWLQGANSGNT. In full, the CDR3 reads CASSWLQGANSGNTIYF.

With regard to this clone: Coverage ceases 3 residues before the CDR3 finishes, and the germline J gene fills in the end. The chain couples TRBV20-1 to TRBJ1-1; D gene uncertain. Trimming took 0 bases from V and 2 from J, leaving 10 bases between them. Germline V lookup: CDR1 DFQATT, CDR2 SNEGSKA (reference sequence). This CDR3 contains 14 residues. The sequenced part of the CDR3 DNA is TGCAGTGCTAGAGATGGTAGAAAAAACACTGAA. Translated: CSARDGRKNTE. The CDR3 as a whole reads CSARDGRKNTEAFF.

The chain's CDR3 is CASSISRTTNEKLFF. CDR3 DNA (partial): TGTGCCAGTAGTATATCCAGGACAACTAATGAAAAA. The genes are TRBV19 and TRBJ1-4; D gene uncertain. The read halts 3 residues ahead of the CDR3 end, with the missing end drawn from the germline J gene. The CDR3 has 15 amino acids. The V gene lost 2 bases and the J gene lost 0 bases, with 7 bases spanning the gap. Germline V CDR1 and CDR2: LNHDA, SQIVND (reference sequence).

On this clone itself: The read halts 3 residues ahead of the CDR3 end, with the missing end drawn from the germline J gene. The genes are TRBV30 and TRBJ2-3; 8 bases align to TRBD2. CDR1 GTSNPN and CDR2 SVGIG come from the germline V gene (reference sequence). The CDR3 spans 16 residues. CDR3 in amino acids: CAWSEFGGLVGETQYF. CDR3 bases read: TGTGCCTGGAGTGAGTTCGGGGGACTAGTGGGCGAGACG. The entire variable domain, with the rest obtained from reference TRBV30 and TRBJ2-3, is as follows: SQTIHQWPATLVQPVGSPLSLECTVEGTSNPNLYWYRQAAGRGLQLLFYSVGIGQISSEVPQNLSASRPQDRQFILSSKKLLLSDSGFYLCAWSEFGGLVGETQYFGPGTRLTVL.

As concerns this clone: The read finishes 3 residues shy of the CDR3 end, and the germline J gene is used to complete it. The chain combines TRBV11-3 with TRBJ1-1; D is ambiguous. The V end lost 0 bases, the J end lost 6 bases, and 8 bases lay between the germline ends. This CDR3 spans 13 amino acids. Germline CDR1 and CDR2: SGHNT and YENEEA. The covered CDR3 bases are TGTGCCAGCAGCTTAGAGAGAAGGTCTGAA. Translated, it gives CASSLERRSE. The whole CDR3 reads CASSLERRSEAFF.

Comments on this clone: The CDR3 goes on 3 residues after the read ends, and that part is filled in from the germline J gene. This sequence joins TRBV7-3 and TRBJ2-1; 9 bases agree with TRBD2. This CDR3 has 16 residues. Germline CDR1 reads SGHTA; CDR2 reads FQGTGA. V lost 2 bases, J lost 8 bases, and 10 bases stayed unmatched. The sequenced CDR3 bases are TGTGCCAGCAGCTTACGCGGCGGGAGGGCCAGAGATGAG. Amino acid sequence: CASSLRGGRARDE. The entire CDR3 sequence reads CASSLRGGRARDEQFF.

Of note for this clone: Read coverage stops 3 residues before the CDR3 terminus; the germline J gene supplies the remainder. This chain uses TRBV5-4 with TRBJ1-4; 11 bases align to TRBD1. In germline, CDR1 is SGHNT, CDR2 YYREEE (reference sequence). The CDR3 extends over 15 amino acids. CDR3 residues: CASSPHRDRGSPLFF. Incomplete CDR3 DNA: TGTGCCAGCAGCCCTCACCGGGACAGGGGGTCACCA.

In regard to this clone: Read sequence stops 3 residues before the CDR3 end, and the germline J gene provides the missing end. The chain couples TRBV27 to TRBJ2-3; D uncertain. V shed 2 bases and J shed 2 bases, with 5 bases lying between them. Germline CDR1 and CDR2: MNHEY and SMNVEV (reference sequence). The CDR3 spans 13 residues. CDR3 DNA, as far as it was read: TGTGCCAGCAGTTTAACTAACACAGATACG. Translated, it gives CASSLTNTDT. In full, the CDR3 is CASSLTNTDTQYF.

As regards this clone: With the read ending 3 residues before the CDR3 end, the germline J gene is used to fill in that end. J is TRBJ2-7 and V is TRBV12-3 or TRBV12-4; D remains unclear. V was clipped by 5 bases and J by 6 bases, with 17 bases between them. This CDR3 has 14 residues. Here the CDR3 reads CASSPTPMEREQYF. The sequenced CDR3 bases are TGTGCCAGCAGTCCGACTCCCATGGAACGCGAG.

Notes on this clone: The read terminates 3 residues before the CDR3 end, so the remaining end is supplied by the germline J gene. The chain links TRBV30 to TRBJ1-5; D call uncertain. With 1 base removed from V and 6 bases from J, the gap between germline ends came to 16 bases. Germline V gene lookup returns CDR1 GTSNPN and CDR2 SVGIG (reference sequence). CDR3 length equals 15 residues. CDR3 loop: CAWSAAYGEGQPQHF. Incomplete CDR3 DNA: TGTGCCTGGAGTGCCGCGTACGGGGAAGGTCAGCCC.

Comments on this clone: The DNA ends 3 residues before the CDR3 does, and the rest of the CDR3 is filled in from the germline J gene. V and J are TRBV19 and TRBJ1-4; D gene ambiguous. Trimming pared 6 bases from V and 3 bases from J, leaving 20 bases between. The CDR3 has 17 residues. Germline CDR1 reads LNHDA; CDR2 reads SQIVND (reference sequence). The CDR3 bases that were read are TGTGCCAGTAGAGCCGGGTCCTCTTTTGGAGCTAATGAAAAA. Translated, it gives CASRAGSSFGANEK. The complete CDR3 sequence is CASRAGSSFGANEKLFF.

Worth noting for this clone: The missing CDR3 end, 3 residues past where the read stops, is filled in from the germline J gene. The chain couples TRBV2 to TRBJ2-2; tentative D call: TRBD2 (6 bases). The germline gives CDR1 SNHLY, CDR2 FYNNEI. The CDR3 is 14 residues long. The CDR3 is CASSARGLSEKLFF. The CDR3 bases that were read are TGTGCCAGCAGTGCGCGGGGTCTGAGTGAAAAG.

CDR3 sequence reads: CASGGTEAFF. CDR3 bases read: TGTGCCAGCGGGGGGACTGAA. The J gene is TRBJ1-1, the V gene TRBV5-4, with D perhaps TRBD1 (5 bases). The read ends 3 residues early relative to the CDR3; the germline J gene fills the gap. Germline V gene sequence: CDR1 SGHNT, CDR2 YYREEE (reference sequence). Trimming shortened V by 7 bases and J by 5 bases, and 6 bases separated the two germline ends. This CDR3 region has 10 residues.